Below, 16 T cell receptor beta chains from the same sample are listed, as sequenced in a study of response to subunit inactivated influenza vaccine. TCRdb used MiXCR to reprocess the RT-PCR reads, holding one entry per CDR3 protein. Here the sample spans hundreds of thousands of distinct CDR3 sequences, approximately 14% being singletons. The sample was PBMCs from blood, taken roughly 13 days after vaccination. These receptors all stem from a man aged 50 to 60 who received an inactivated influenza vaccine.

This clonotype came up a few times. The chain joins TRBV6-1 to TRBJ1-1; D is uncertain. The ends were cut back, 7 bases at V and 5 bases at J, with 14 bases in the middle. Germline CDR1 MNHNS, CDR2 SASEGT. This CDR3 has 13 residues. The CDR3 DNA reads TGTGCCAGCAATCTTGGGCCGAGGACTGAAGCTTTCTTT. Protein product: CASNLGPRTEAFF.

The sample holds a few counts of this clonotype. In nucleotides, the CDR3 is TGTGCCAGCAGCTTGCGTATAGCGGGGAGTAACACCGGGGAGCTGTTTTTT. It specifies CASSLRIAGSNTGELFF. The V call is TRBV5-6, the J call TRBJ2-2, with 8 nucleotides matching TRBD2. Germline CDR1 is SGHDT and CDR2 is YYEEEE. This CDR3 spans 17 amino acids. The junction had 7 bases not matched to a gene; V was cut back by 1 base and J by 2 bases.

V and J are TRBV30 and TRBJ2-7; 13 bases are shared with TRBD2. This CDR3 has 15 amino acids. CDR1 and CDR2 from the germline V gene are GTSNPN and SVGIG (reference sequence). V lost 4 bases and J lost 4; bases outside the gene matches: 7. CDR3 DNA: TGTGCCTGGAACAAAGGGACTAGCGGGAAATACGAGCAGTACTTC. It translates to CAWNKGTSGKYEQYF.

The chain joins TRBV20-1 to TRBJ2-1; 10 nucleotides align to TRBD2. Germline V lookup: CDR1 DFQATT, CDR2 SNEGSKA (reference sequence). Germline trimming cut 4 bases from V and 6 bases from J; bases unmatched to any gene: 6. This CDR3 contains 14 residues. Here the CDR3 reads CSATWTSGFNEQFF. CDR3 nucleotide sequence: TGCAGTGCTACGTGGACTAGCGGTTTCAATGAGCAGTTCTTC.

This clonotype was observed a handful of times. In nucleotides, the CDR3 is TGTGCCAGCAGGGTTATGGGGGAGGAAGGGTATGGCTACACCTTC. It is translated as CASRVMGEEGYGYTF. This chain uses TRBV12-3 or TRBV12-4 with TRBJ1-2; D is possibly TRBD1 (5 bases). CDR3 length: 15 amino acids. Trimming stripped 6 bases from V and 5 bases from J, with 19 bases between.

The CDR3 coding sequence is TGTGCCATCAGTGAAGGGGCAGCTACTAATGAAAAACTGTTTTTT. Its protein is CAISEGAATNEKLFF. V and J are TRBV10-3 and TRBJ1-4, with a weak D call TRBD1 (5 bases). The CDR3 spans 15 residues. Germline lookup yields CDR1 ENHRY and CDR2 SYGVKD. Trimming removed 3 bases from V and 2 bases from J, with 10 bases in between.

Turning to this clonotype: A much larger clone sits a single nucleotide away, making a read error possible. The chain has TRBV11-2 and TRBJ1-5, with 7 bases that match TRBD1. CDR1 is SGHAT, CDR2 FQNNGV, per germline. There are 14 residues in the CDR3. CDR3 bases: TGTGCCAGCTGCTTTACAGGGGTGAATCAGCCCCAGCATTTT. This gives the protein CASCFTGVNQPQHF.

This chain connects TRBV12-3 or TRBV12-4 to TRBJ2-1; 7 positions agree with TRBD2. V was pared by 3 bases and J by 7 bases, with 12 bases of the junction left unmatched. This CDR3 region has 16 residues. The CDR3 DNA sequence: TGTGCCAGCAGTTTCCCCGCGGGGGTCGCGGGTAATGAGCAGTTCTTC. The encoded protein is CASSFPAGVAGNEQFF.

This clonotype was counted a few times. Germline and junction disagree at one end, which may indicate a read error. The chain is built from TRBV7-7 and TRBJ1-4, with unresolved D. CDR1 is SSHAT, CDR2 FNYEAQ, per germline (reference sequence). The CDR3 spans 13 residues. The CDR3 spells CASSPVWGEKLFF. The DNA for the CDR3 is TGTGCTAGCAGCCCTGTGTGGGGTGAAAAACTGTTTTTT.

The chain combines TRBV6-2 or TRBV6-3 with TRBJ2-2, with TRBD2 matching 8 bases. Germline CDR1 is MNHEY and CDR2 is SVGEGT. J was trimmed by 5 bases and V by 6 bases; bases with no gene match: 23. The CDR3 spans 20 residues. The CDR3 protein is CASRTLTYLRTSKETGELFF. The CDR3 nucleotides are TGTGCCAGCAGAACTCTTACATACCTCCGGACTAGCAAAGAAACCGGGGAGCTGTTTTTT.

The V and J genes are TRBV30 and TRBJ1-2, with TRBD1 matching over 9 bases. Germline trimming cut 8 bases from V and 4 bases from J; bases unmatched to any gene: 20. The germline CDR1 and CDR2 sequences are GTSNPN and SVGIG (reference sequence). The CDR3 covers 17 residues. CDR3 nucleotides: TGTGCCGGATCTTTTTCGGGACAGGGCTCCCCCAGCTATGGCTACACCTTC. This sequence encodes CAGSFSGQGSPSYGYTF.

The rearrangement links TRBV9 to TRBJ2-5, with D possibly being TRBD1 (6 bases). Germline CDR1 is SGDLS and CDR2 is YYNGEE. Trimming took 1 base from V and 5 from J, leaving 9 bases between them. The CDR3 totals 13 residues. The chain's CDR3 is CASSVNTGETQYF. The CDR3 DNA reads TGTGCCAGCAGCGTAAACACAGGGGAGACCCAGTACTTC.

This chain connects TRBV14 to TRBJ2-7, with a tentative D call TRBD2 (6 bases). CDR1 is SGHDN, CDR2 FVKESK, per germline. Trimming left V 5 bases short and J 6 bases short, with 14 bases between. The CDR3 consists of 13 residues. The CDR3 nucleotides read TGTGCCAGCAGCAAACCGCGGGGTGGCGAGCAGTACTTC. Translated, it gives CASSKPRGGEQYF.

The chain has TRBV7-2 and TRBJ2-3; D is ambiguous. From germline, CDR1 is SGHTA and CDR2 FQGNSA. The CDR3 runs 15 residues. V lost 5 bases to trimming and J lost 3 bases, with 15 bases between them. The CDR3 nucleotides read TGTGCCAGCAGCCCCATGGTGGGGTGGACAGATACGCAGTATTTT. Its translation is CASSPMVGWTDTQYF.

The CDR3 nucleotides read TGCAGTGCGTGGAGAAGGAATTCACCCCTCCACTTT. Encoded protein: CSAWRRNSPLHF. The chain couples TRBV20-1 to TRBJ1-6; D not resolved. V gave up 6 bases and J gave up 7 bases, with 10 bases separating them. Germline V gene lookup returns CDR1 DFQATT and CDR2 SNEGSKA (reference sequence). This CDR3 has 12 residues.

V gene TRBV4-3 combines with J gene TRBJ2-1; TRBD1 might be the D (6 bases). V lost 3 bases to trimming and J lost 4 bases, with 10 bases between them. In germline, CDR1 is LGHNA, CDR2 YSLEER. The CDR3 sequence is 14 residues long. The DNA for the CDR3 is TGCGCCAGCAGCCATATGGGGGCGTACAATGAGCAGTTCTTC. This gives the protein CASSHMGAYNEQFF.